This TCR beta chain was sequenced during a study of identifying expanded T cells in peripheral blood. Study-wide results and caveats: Two-week clone count variance significantly increased as total template count grew. Over approximately two and four weeks, about 15 and 18 clones changed, versus 1.2 between replicates.

Using immunoSEQ multiplex PCR, the repertoire was profiled, and TCRdb retains in-frame clones only, with some absent. Among around 70,000 clones listed, roughly nine tenths were seen once. Germline CDR1 reads SGHTA; CDR2 reads FQGNSA. The length of the CDR3 is 13 residues. V lost 5 bases to trimming and J lost 8 bases, with 12 bases between them. This clone has just a few counts. Its target is not known. No infections or other immune events were documented during collection. The sequence was collected from a person aged 18-70 years in good health. The V and J genes are TRBV7-2 and TRBJ1-4; D unresolved. The material sequenced was blood. The CDR3 sequence: CASSRPPREKLFF. The CDR3 DNA reads TGTGCCAGCAGCCGTCCCCCGAGGGAAAAACTGTTTTTT.